Given below is one T cell receptor beta chain in context. No cognate antigen has been identified for it. No base-level quality is on record; no much larger clone is a single base apart. This sample is drawn from a study of naive and memory T cell subsets (dated by TCRdb to the late 2010s). As for the study more broadly: An open-source, UMI-based TCR alpha and beta sequencing pipeline was applied to sorted naive and memory peripheral blood T cell subsets. The results of the functional CMV T cell responses matched the IgG serology results in every case. RNA was DNase-treated and reverse transcribed with TCR constant-region primers, mostly using SuperScript III. Beyond this particular receptor, the publication reports: Single alpha or beta chain sequences, rather than paired alpha/beta receptors, were used to define clonotypes. Naive repertoires, especially CD8, contained a few larger clonotypes, possibly memory cells re-expressing CD45RA. A power law was followed by TCR abundance, with an exponent that differed between naive and memory subsets but was consistent across the three individuals. The repertoire findings for the naive and memory subsets could not be validated against a ground truth because none was available. In both CD4 and CD8 cells, a rise in Gini index and a fall in Shannon and inverse Simpson diversity were observed from naive through CM, EM and EMRA. RNA-based TCR counts may be influenced by expression changes linked to T cell activation and differentiation. Following error correction, more than 95% of naive TCR sequences occurred only once, which made naive abundance distributions much steeper than those of memory subsets.

Measured from the cysteine to the phenylalanine, the CDR3 is 14 residues long. The read is trimmed to its CDR3 DNA, 42 bases read in frame from base 1. Cut back by 0 bases and 5 bases, the V and J ends lie 9 bases apart. The germline V gene (reference sequence) yields LNHNV for CDR1 and YYDKDF for CDR2. From the second PCR step on, the TCR alpha and beta chain libraries were amplified in separate reactions. CMV status of each donor was established by measuring IFNgamma production from CD4+ T cells after fresh PBMCs were stimulated overnight with CMV viral lysate. Miltenyi beads were used first to positively select CD4 T cells, and CD8 T cells were then positively selected from the CD4-negative fraction. After staining for CD3, CD4, CD8, CD45RA, CD27 and a live/dead dye, cells were sorted on a BD Aria II into four subsets based on CD45RA and CD27. A few healthy volunteers provided blood, and the blood of each volunteer was split into CD4 and CD8 T cells and then into four differentiation subsets. Approximately 120 ml of peripheral blood was taken from each donor, and PBMC were separated by density-gradient centrifugation on Ficoll-Paque PLUS. Sorted cells were lysed in RLT buffer, after which RNA was extracted using a Qiagen RNeasy kit and stored at -80 degrees C.

The library came from UMI-ligation and nested PCR. The beta constant-region primer consisted of an equimolar mixture of two oligonucleotides that together covered TRBC1 and TRBC2. The ligated cDNA went through four rounds of PCR with nested alpha and beta constant-region primers together with the SP2 primer. A single-stranded oligonucleotide carrying the SP2 primer and a 12-nucleotide UMI was ligated to the 3' end of the cDNA by T4 RNA ligase 1. Incubation of the ligation reaction was carried out at 16 degrees C for roughly 18-24 hours. PCR2 was usually performed as a SYBR Green qPCR and halted at a preset threshold so that over-amplification would not occur. Apart from the first purification, every purification step used Agencourt AMPure XP magnetic beads. Library amounts were measured by Qubit and library quality was assessed on a TapeStation, where the main peak was expected at around 650 bp. Pooled libraries were sequenced on an Illumina MiSeq using v2 2x251 paired-end kits, and typically about 0.95-2.3 million reads were obtained per sample. Each sample's library went into the pool at about 4.1 nM, and roughly 4.5-7.5% PhiX was added to help with cluster recognition. Turning to the authors' computational methods: Decombinator assigned V and J genes to Demultiplexor-processed FASTQ reads by tag matching, allowing a single base-pair mismatch. Collapsinator used UMIs to correct both sequencing errors and frequency errors arising from PCR heterogeneity. TCRs were translated and CDR3s were extracted from the conserved cysteine to the FGXG phenylalanine by CDR3Translator, with non-productive sequences being flagged. Repertoires were subsampled to equal numbers of UMI-defined TCRs before Gini, Shannon entropy and inverse Simpson indices were calculated. Power-law fits to clonotype abundance distributions were performed by maximum likelihood within the linear range. For one naive CD8 sample, the pipeline and MIGEC produced similar UMI counts, unique TCR numbers and clonal distributions. In one analysis, naive TCRs that were also found in any memory subset of the same donor were excluded from the naive repertoire. Repertoires were searched for about 7,300 CMV-associated CDR3 sequences compiled from VDJdb and a published dataset. TCRdb reworked the public reads: Q25 trimming with fastp, MiXCR clone assembly, productive beta chains retained. Each CDR3 protein gets just one entry, which takes the most common genes and DNA from the rows behind it. TCRdb, not the authors, supplied the V and J calls. The sample yields 80,000 or so distinct CDR3 sequences; roughly 9.3% were counted once. 1.2% of the sample comes from the top ten.

The V and J genes are TRBV15 and TRBJ2-3; the D gene is not confidently resolved. What was sequenced was naive CD8+ T cells from blood. The cell subset or site label, as the study defines it: naive T cells, CD45RA high CD27+. The receptor's source is a human donor in good health. The DNA sequence reads TGTGCCACCAGCAGAGATAGGGCGGTAGATACGCAGTATTTT. It codes for CATSRDRAVDTQYF.